Given below is one T cell receptor (beta chain) in context. The antigen is not known. The data belong to a study of T cell responses to AZD1222 COVID-19 vaccine. Trimming shortened V by 1 base and J by 4 bases, and 8 bases separated the two germline ends. The CDR3 spans 13 residues. Per the germline V gene, CDR1 is GTSNPN and CDR2 is SVGIG (reference sequence). The study's findings and limits: Regions 160-218 and 743-854 held dominance among vaccine-associated CD4 TCRs, which spanned spike.

The protocol was immunoSEQ multiplex PCR, while the TCRdb copy is restricted to in-frame clones and leaves out a portion. This sample has 180,000 or so clones, with 80% to 95% found just once. The gene calls are TRBV30 and TRBJ1-5, with D unclear. Sequencing was performed on peripheral blood, taken 28 days after the second AZD1222 dose. This sequence was found in an adult who received the AZD1222 COVID-19 vaccine. The CDR3 loop is CAWSDTANQPQHF. For the CDR3, the DNA is TGTGCCTGGAGTGATACAGCAAATCAGCCCCAGCATTTT.